This TCR beta chain appears in the sequencing data of a study of T cells after yellow fever vaccination. Regarding the study as a whole: Abundant clonotypes from the bulk population could get into FACS-sorted repertoires as contaminants. Post-booster samples contained most primary-vaccination clones (approximately 96% CD4, about 87% CD8).

The CDR3 runs to 14 residues. In germline, CDR1 is SQVTM, CDR2 ANQGSEA. V gave up 5 bases and J gave up 1 base; unmatched junction bases: 5. TCRdb reprocessed the 5' RACE reads via MiXCR and lists one record per CDR3 protein. The sample includes around 340,000 distinct CDR3 sequences, around 12% of them seen just once. As concerns this clonotype: Its antigen is unidentified.

This sequence was found in a man in his late teens or twenties who received the YFV17D yellow fever vaccine. The chain is built from TRBV29-1 and TRBJ2-7; 10 nucleotides align to TRBD1. Sequenced here: CD4+ T cells sorted from PBMCs, sampled 15 days after the yellow fever booster vaccination. CDR3 in DNA: TGCAGCGTTAGCCCGGGACAGGGGTCCTACGAGCAGTACTTC. Residues: CSVSPGQGSYEQYF.